This TCR beta chain was recovered during a study of blood T cell repertoires in COVID-19. Study-wide background: Researchers got acute and convalescent COVID-19 samples from the United States, Italy and Spain.

TCRdb keeps only in-frame clones here, not all; method: immunoSEQ multiplex PCR. Counted here are approximately 300,000 clones, 80% to 90% occurring once; the ten biggest clones make up 5% to 7%. The V and J ends lost 2 bases and 5 bases, in that order; junction bases with no gene match: 14. Per the germline V gene, CDR1 is KGHSH and CDR2 is LQKENI. The CDR3 contains 17 residues. Sequencing was carried out using peripheral blood. The J gene is TRBJ2-7, the V gene TRBV18; 8 bases fit TRBD1. This receptor was taken from a man younger than 35 who had recovered from COVID-19. The CDR3 reads CASSPDLPAQGANEQYF. The CDR3 DNA reads TGTGCCAGCTCACCAGATCTCCCGGCTCAGGGGGCTAACGAGCAGTACTTC.